This T cell receptor beta chain is from a study of regulatory T cells in long-lasting Graves disease. Documented time point: persistent/refractory GD, antithyroid drugs over 5 years with positive TRAb. From PBMCs, RNA was extracted and then used to make the TCR library. A roughly 8.6-milliliter sample of peripheral blood was drawn into EDTA tubes. The V gene lost 0 bases and the J gene lost 1 base, with 9 bases spanning the gap. CDR3 length equals 14 residues. Germline lookup yields CDR1 DFQATT and CDR2 SNEGSKA (reference sequence). This clonotype came up many times. The target antigen is unknown. General observations from the study: Peripheral blood, not thyroid tissue, was the sole material studied. Patients with persistent disease showed a bias toward TRBV28, TRBJ1-2 and TRBJ2-5.

Combining iRepertoire HTBI primers with Arm-PCR of CDR3 regions, the authors built TCR beta libraries. One entry per CDR3 protein results from TCRdb running MiXCR on the multiplex PCR reads. The data hold 250,000 to 300,000 distinct CDR3 sequences, with 20% to 25% observed a single time. The chain recombines TRBV20-1 with TRBJ1-1; a weak D match, TRBD1 (6 bases). The source is a female donor with Graves disease. This specimen consisted of peripheral blood mononuclear cells (PBMCs), obtained when the disease was refractory, from a patient treated with antithyroid drugs. The CDR3 nucleotides are TGCAGTGCTAGAGACCCACAGGGGAACACTGAAGCTTTCTTT. Translated, it gives CSARDPQGNTEAFF.